This is a list of T cell receptor beta chains from one sample in a study of cytomegalovirus exposure and HLA in healthy donors. Using immunoSEQ multiplex PCR, the repertoire was profiled, and TCRdb retains in-frame clones only, with some absent. This sample has over 80,000 clones; around three quarters occur once, and the top ten carry 16%. Sequencing was performed on PBMCs. These receptors came from a man aged 60 to 69 in good health and CMV-seropositive. Each CDR3 is given with its conserved first and last residue. The D gene is left open where the match is weak. The size of a clone is reported for some rows only, either as once, few or many, or as a class for expanded clones.

v_gene	d_gene	abundance	j_gene	CDR3nt	CDR3aa
TRBV7-8	-	-	TRBJ1-5	TGTGCCAGCAGCTTACCACTCCAGCCCCAGCATTTT	CASSLPLQPQHF
TRBV9	TRBD1	-	TRBJ2-7	TGTGCCAGCAGCGTAGGGAGCGCAGGGGGCACCTACGAGCAGTACTTC	CASSVGSAGGTYEQYF
TRBV11-2	-	-	TRBJ1-2	TGTGCCAGCAGCTTAGGATCAGGTGGTATCGATGGCTACACCTTC	CASSLGSGGIDGYTF
TRBV12-5	-	few	TRBJ2-7	TGTGCTAGTGGTTTGGTGGGGGCCGAGCAGTACTTC	CASGLVGAEQYF
TRBV16	-	-	TRBJ2-7	TGTGCCAGCAGAAGTACTCAGGGTGGCGAGCAGTACTTC	CASRSTQGGEQYF
TRBV7-2	-	once	TRBJ1-3	TGTGCCAGCAGCTTAGGAGCAGGGGATGGAAACACCATATATTTT	CASSLGAGDGNTIYF
TRBV5-1	TRBD2	-	TRBJ2-2	TGCGCCAGCAGCGCGCTAGCGGGCGGCAACACCGGGGAGCTGTTTTTT	CASSALAGGNTGELFF
TRBV5-4	-	-	TRBJ2-2	TGTGCCAGCAGAACAGTGACCGGGGAGCTGTTTTTT	CASRTVTGELFF
TRBV28	TRBD1	-	TRBJ2-7	TGTGCCACCCAAGGACAGGGTATAGTCGAGCAGTACTTC	CATQGQGIVEQYF
TRBV5-6	TRBD1	-	TRBJ1-2	TGTGCCAGCAGCTTCATCTCCGGGACAGGGACTCACTATGGCTACACCTTC	CASSFISGTGTHYGYTF
TRBV19	TRBD1	-	TRBJ2-1	TGTGCCAGCCGGGACAGGGGGGGCGATGAGCAGTTCTTC	CASRDRGGDEQFF
TRBV6-4	-	-	TRBJ2-6	TGTGCCAGCAGTTCACAAAGCTCTGGGGCCAACGTCCTGACTTTC	CASSSQSSGANVLTF
TRBV5-6	TRBD2	once	TRBJ2-7	TGTGCCAGCAGCTTTACGGCTAGCGGGGGGTTATACGAGCAGTACTTC	CASSFTASGGLYEQYF
TRBV10-2	TRBD1	-	TRBJ1-2	TGCGCCAGCAGTGAGTCGGGACAGGCTACGTATGGCTACACCTTC	CASSESGQATYGYTF
TRBV5-1	-	-	TRBJ1-6	TGCGCCAGCAGCTTGCGGGGGGTGGGTAATTCACCCCTCCACTTT	CASSLRGVGNSPLHF
TRBV7-8	-	-	TRBJ2-7	TGTGCCAGCAGCTTAGGCATCTCCTACGAGCAGTACTTC	CASSLGISYEQYF
TRBV6-1	-	-	TRBJ1-1	TGTGCCAGCTCGGCACGGGTAGCTTTCTTT	CASSARVAFF
TRBV7-9	-	few	TRBJ2-3	TGTGCCAGCAGCTCTGCAGGGGCAGATACGCAGTATTTT	CASSSAGADTQYF
TRBV5-1	-	once	TRBJ2-5	TGCGCCAGCAGCTTGGCCTCAGTAAGGGGGGAGACCCAGTACTTC	CASSLASVRGETQYF
TRBV4-3	TRBD1	-	TRBJ2-7	TGCGCCAGCAGCCCCCGGACAGGAGCCTACGAGCAGTACTTC	CASSPRTGAYEQYF
TRBV5-5	-	-	TRBJ1-5	TGTGCCAGCAGCTTGAATAGCGGGCCCCAGCATTTT	CASSLNSGPQHF
TRBV4-1	TRBD1	-	TRBJ1-3	TGCGCCAGCAGCCAGAATTCGCAGGGGGAATCTGGAAACACCATATATTTT	CASSQNSQGESGNTIYF
TRBV5-4	-	-	TRBJ2-5	TGTGCCAGCAGCGAGTCCAGCGATAGAGAGACCCAGTACTTC	CASSESSDRETQYF
TRBV7-8	-	-	TRBJ2-2	TGTGCCAGCAGTCTTAATACGGGTACGAACACCGGGGAGCTGTTTTTT	CASSLNTGTNTGELFF
TRBV6-1	TRBD1	few	TRBJ1-5	TGTGCCAGCACAGGGACAGGGAAGCAGCCCCAGCATTTT	CASTGTGKQPQHF
TRBV2	TRBD1	-	TRBJ2-7	TGTGCCAGCAGCACTACGGACAGGGGGTCCCACGAGCAGTACTTC	CASSTTDRGSHEQYF